The 29 T cell receptor beta chains reported below all come from one sample, sequenced in a study of blood T cell repertoires in COVID-19. The data were produced by immunoSEQ multiplex PCR, yet TCRdb's version contains in-frame clones alone and is incomplete. The table has a few hundred thousand clones, under 90% seen once; the top ten hold more than 1.5%. Material for sequencing was PBMCs or T cells enriched from blood (not recorded which). Receptor source: a man aged 35 to 55 who had recovered from COVID-19.

V is TRBV7-9 and J is TRBJ2-1; unclear D gene. Trimming shortened V by 2 bases and J by 6 bases, and 11 bases separated the two germline ends. The length of the CDR3 is 14 residues. The germline CDR1 and CDR2 sequences are SEHNR and FQNEAQ (reference sequence). Here the CDR3 DNA reads TGTGCCAGCAGCTTAATGTCAGGCCCCAATGAGCAGTTCTTC. Translating it yields CASSLMSGPNEQFF.

This chain joins TRBV27 and TRBJ1-1; TRBD1 matches at 8 bases. This CDR3 contains 18 residues. V was clipped by 2 bases and J by 3 bases; unmatched bases: 14. Germline V lookup: CDR1 MNHEY, CDR2 SMNVEV (reference sequence). CDR3 in amino acids: CASSLRTGGPPRDTEAFF. In DNA, the CDR3 is TGTGCCAGCAGTTTAAGAACAGGGGGGCCCCCGCGCGACACTGAAGCTTTCTTT.

J is TRBJ2-2 and V is TRBV19; D may be TRBD1 (6 bases). Looked up from germline, CDR1 is LNHDA and CDR2 is SQIVND (reference sequence). The CDR3 loop spans 16 amino acids. V shed 4 bases and J shed 0 bases, with 12 bases lying between them. The CDR3: CASSTTGIPNTGELFF. DNA of the CDR3: TGTGCCAGTAGTACAACAGGGATCCCGAACACCGGGGAGCTGTTTTTT.

This chain joins TRBV4-2 and TRBJ1-1; D is uncertain. CDR3 length equals 14 residues. CDR1 and CDR2 from the germline V gene are LGHNA and YNFKEQ. V dropped 5 bases and J dropped 8 bases, with 18 bases sitting between them. Written as DNA, the CDR3 is TGTGCCAGCAGCTACCGGGTCGGGTTTTCGGAAGCTTTCTTT. This encodes CASSYRVGFSEAFF.

This chain joins TRBV29-1 and TRBJ2-5; TRBD1 matches 10 bases. Germline CDR1 reads SQVTM; CDR2 reads ANQGSEA. The ends lost 4 bases at V and 5 bases at J; junction bases unmatched: 28. This CDR3 is built from 21 residues. The CDR3, as DNA: TGCAGCGTTGTTGGGTTGCGGCGCGGGACAGGGGAGCCGCGACTAGTGGAGACCCAGTACTTC. Its protein product is CSVVGLRRGTGEPRLVETQYF.

This chain uses TRBV5-1 with TRBJ1-1, with 7 positions matching TRBD1. Per the germline V gene, CDR1 is SGHRS and CDR2 is YFSETQ. This CDR3 is 15 amino acids long. Losses at the gene ends were 3 bases for V and 0 bases for J; bases not matched to a gene: 5. The CDR3 nucleotides read TGCGCCAGCAGCTCTACGGGACAGCTGAACACTGAAGCTTTCTTT. It codes for CASSSTGQLNTEAFF.

This rearrangement joins TRBV19 to TRBJ1-5; D is perhaps TRBD1 (5 bases). The ends were cut back, 5 bases at V and 4 bases at J, with 12 bases in the middle. The CDR3 has 14 residues. CDR1 and CDR2 (germline): LNHDA, SQIVND (reference sequence). CDR3 loop: CASSDSGWNQPQHF. As DNA, the CDR3 is TGTGCCAGTAGTGATTCAGGGTGGAATCAGCCCCAGCATTTT.

The chain uses TRBV28 and TRBJ1-4, with TRBD1 matching 7 bases. The J segment lost 0 bases and the V segment lost 5 bases, leaving 12 bases of the junction unmatched. Germline CDR1 is MDHEN and CDR2 is SYDVKM. The CDR3 is made up of 18 amino acids. CDR3 protein: CASSPVPTGVATNEKLFF. As DNA, the CDR3 is TGTGCCAGCAGTCCAGTTCCAACAGGGGTAGCAACTAATGAAAAACTGTTTTTT.

The chain is built from TRBV19 and TRBJ2-1; 9 bases are shared with TRBD2. Germline loops: CDR1 LNHDA, CDR2 SQIVND (reference sequence). The CDR3 contains 15 residues. Trimming cost V 3 bases and J 5 bases; bases outside gene matches: 5. The CDR3 DNA is TGTGCCAGTAGTATTCTGACTAGCGGAAACAATGAGCAGTTCTTC. This gives the protein CASSILTSGNNEQFF. Full variable domain (outside the CDR3, taken from reference TRBV19 and TRBJ2-1): DGGITQSPKYLFRKEGQNVTLSCEQNLNHDAMYWYRQDPGQGLRLIYYSQIVNDFQKGDIAEGYSVSREKKESFPLTVTSAQKNPTAFYLCASSILTSGNNEQFFGPGTRLTVL.

The rearrangement joins TRBV27 to TRBJ2-3; 8 nucleotides align to TRBD2. J was trimmed by 4 bases and V by 6 bases; bases with no gene match: 3. This CDR3 has 13 residues. Germline V lookup: CDR1 MNHEY, CDR2 SMNVEV (reference sequence). Written as DNA, the CDR3 is TGTGCCAGCAGCCGGGGGGGGTCAGATACGCAGTATTTT. This sequence encodes CASSRGGSDTQYF.

This clone has just one count. The V gene is TRBV18, the J gene TRBJ1-2; 8 bases line up with TRBD1. The CDR3 is 17 residues long. V lost 0 bases and J lost 4; bases outside the gene matches: 10. Germline V gives CDR1 KGHSH, CDR2 LQKENI. CDR3 bases: TGTGCCAGCTCACCACCTCTTCTCGACAGGGGTAGCTATGGCTACACCTTC. Protein product: CASSPPLLDRGSYGYTF.

This rearrangement joins TRBV10-3 to TRBJ2-3; D is unclear. Trimming removed 1 base at V and 5 bases at J, with 7 bases between. The CDR3 consists of 13 residues. CDR1 and CDR2 (germline): ENHRY, SYGVKD. CDR3 region: CAISEFLGDTQYF. The CDR3 DNA reads TGTGCCATCAGTGAGTTCCTAGGAGATACGCAGTATTTT.

This rearrangement joins TRBV21-1 to TRBJ2-1; TRBD2 was called by the table and not checked on the DNA. TRBV21-1 has pseudogene status. The CDR3 loop spans 18 amino acids. The CDR3 is CASSPGSGAPSSYNEQFF. In nucleotides, the CDR3 is TGTGCCAGCAGCCCCGGTAGCGGGGCCCCTTCTTCCTACAATGAGCAGTTCTTC.

The chain combines TRBV2 with TRBJ2-2, with 7 bases matching TRBD1. This CDR3 region has 14 residues. Germline V CDR1 and CDR2: SNHLY, FYNNEI. With 7 bases clipped from V and 4 bases from J, the junction kept 6 bases outside the gene matches. This CDR3 reads CASTLNRGTGELFF. The CDR3 bases are TGTGCCAGCACCCTTAACAGGGGCACCGGGGAGCTGTTTTTT.

In its sample, this clone was seen once. The V gene is TRBV30, the J gene TRBJ2-3; D unresolved. CDR3 length equals 11 residues. The V gene lost 2 bases and the J gene lost 9 bases, with 9 bases spanning the gap. The V gene's germline CDR1 is GTSNPN and CDR2 SVGIG (reference sequence). The CDR3 loop reads CAWSRLGTQYF. In DNA, the CDR3 is TGTGCCTGGAGTCGACTTGGGACGCAGTATTTT.

The table lists this clone with many counts. The gene calls are TRBV5-6 and TRBJ1-4; TRBD1 matches at 9 bases. The V gene's germline CDR1 is SGHDT and CDR2 YYEEEE. J gave up 6 bases and V 3 bases, and 3 bases lay outside the gene matches. This CDR3 is built from 14 residues. CDR3 region: CASSWDRDYEKLFF. The CDR3 DNA sequence: TGTGCCAGCAGCTGGGACAGGGATTATGAAAAACTGTTTTTT.

V is TRBV9 and J is TRBJ2-3; 8 bases match TRBD2. The length of the CDR3 is 15 residues. Germline CDR1 SGDLS, CDR2 YYNGEE. After removal of 0 bases from V and 5 bases from J, the junction contained 5 bases not matched to a gene. The CDR3 loop reads CASSVVGREGDTQYF. The DNA for the CDR3 is TGTGCCAGCAGCGTAGTCGGGAGGGAGGGAGATACGCAGTATTTT.

This clone was seen only a few times. The genes are TRBV4-1 and TRBJ1-4; 7 nucleotides align to TRBD1. CDR1 and CDR2 from the germline V gene are MGHRA and YSYEKL. V was clipped by 6 bases and J by 0 bases; unmatched bases: 10. The CDR3 runs 17 residues. CDR3 in DNA: TGCGCCAGCAGTTGGGGACAGCAATCGACAACTAATGAAAAACTGTTTTTT. Translation gives CASSWGQQSTTNEKLFF.

The CDR3 sequence: CASSLQGDRHYGYTF. CDR3 in DNA: TGTGCCAGTAGCCTACAGGGGGATCGTCACTATGGCTACACCTTC. The V call is TRBV19, the J call TRBJ1-2; 8 nucleotides match TRBD1. The germline CDR1 and CDR2 sequences are LNHDA and SQIVND (reference sequence). Trimming at V came to 6 bases and at J to 3 bases, leaving 9 bases not matched to a gene. The CDR3 length is 15 residues.

V is TRBV21-1 and J is TRBJ2-7; TRBD2, the D gene given by the table, was not confirmed from the DNA. TRBV21-1 is classified as a pseudogene. CDR3 length equals 16 residues. The DNA of the CDR3 is TGTGCCAGCAGCAAAGTGGCGGGGACGAGGACCTACGAGCAGTACTTC. It encodes CASSKVAGTRTYEQYF.

The gene calls are TRBV5-1 and TRBJ1-5; D is unclear. Deletions cut 0 bases from V and 6 bases from J, with 10 bases between. Germline CDR1 is SGHRS and CDR2 is YFSETQ. This CDR3 spans 14 amino acids. DNA for the CDR3: TGCGCCAGCAGCTTGGTAGAGGGCGGTCAGCCCCAGCATTTT. It translates to CASSLVEGGQPQHF. The full variable domain, with the rest looked up from reference TRBV5-1 and TRBJ1-5, is KAGVTQTPRYLIKTRGQQVTLSCSPISGHRSVSWYQQTPGQGLQFLFEYFSETQRNKGNFPGRFSGRQFSNSRSEMNVSTLELGDSALYLCASSLVEGGQPQHFGDGTRLSIL.

The CDR3 sequence is CASSPRTGGGETQYF. The DNA for the CDR3 is TGTGCCAGCAGCCCCCGGACAGGGGGAGGTGAGACCCAGTACTTC. V usage is TRBV2 and J usage is TRBJ2-5; 10 bases fit TRBD1. Per germline, CDR1 SNHLY and CDR2 FYNNEI. The J segment lost 5 bases and the V segment lost 6 bases, leaving 9 bases of the junction unmatched. The CDR3 sequence is 15 residues long.

J is TRBJ1-4 and V is TRBV27; a weak D match, TRBD1 (5 bases). The CDR3 spans 13 residues. The germline V and J ends were trimmed by 5 bases and 4 bases, with 8 bases remaining between them. Per the germline V gene, CDR1 is MNHEY and CDR2 is SMNVEV (reference sequence). The CDR3 sequence is CASSPGNNEKLFF. CDR3 nucleotides: TGTGCCAGCAGTCCAGGGAATAATGAAAAACTGTTTTTT.

V usage is TRBV12-3 or TRBV12-4 and J usage is TRBJ2-7; TRBD2 might be the D (6 bases). The length of the CDR3 is 13 residues. Deletions cut 5 bases from V and 2 bases from J, with 10 bases between. The CDR3 sequence is CASSLGGPYEQYF. The CDR3 nucleotides are TGTGCCAGCAGTCTGGGAGGTCCCTACGAGCAGTACTTC.

The gene calls are TRBV7-3 and TRBJ2-5; tentative D call: TRBD1 (6 bases). Trimming removed 3 bases from V and 4 bases from J, with 9 bases in between. From germline, CDR1 is SGHTA and CDR2 FQGTGA. The CDR3 covers 13 residues. The DNA for the CDR3 is TGTGCCAGCAGCTTTTCCAGGGGAGAGACCCAGTACTTC. It encodes CASSFSRGETQYF.

This chain links TRBV5-6 with TRBJ2-4; 7 bases fit TRBD1. The CDR3 consists of 14 residues. Germline CDR1 is SGHDT and CDR2 is YYEEEE. V lost 4 bases and J lost 8; bases outside the gene matches: 9. This CDR3 is CASSVGQAIHIQYF. CDR3 bases: TGTGCCAGCAGCGTAGGACAGGCCATCCACATTCAGTACTTC.

The chain combines TRBV27 with TRBJ1-2; 8 positions agree with TRBD1. The CDR3 is made up of 12 amino acids. Germline V gene lookup returns CDR1 MNHEY and CDR2 SMNVEV (reference sequence). Trimming cost V 7 bases and J 3 bases; bases outside gene matches: 1. CDR3 in amino acids: CASTGGYYGYTF. For the CDR3, the DNA is TGTGCCAGCACAGGGGGCTACTATGGCTACACCTTC.

J is TRBJ2-1 and V is TRBV7-9; 8 bases align to TRBD2. The V gene end was trimmed by 1 base and the J gene end by 6 bases; junction bases not matched to a gene: 8. The CDR3 has 16 residues. The germline gives CDR1 SEHNR, CDR2 FQNEAQ (reference sequence). This chain's CDR3 is CASSLGDSGKGNEQFF. In nucleotides, the CDR3 is TGTGCCAGCAGCTTAGGGGATAGCGGGAAGGGCAATGAGCAGTTCTTC.

The chain has TRBV18 and TRBJ1-6, with D possibly being TRBD1 (5 bases). Germline V gives CDR1 KGHSH, CDR2 LQKENI. The germline V and J ends were trimmed by 0 bases and 8 bases, with 14 bases remaining between them. The CDR3 runs to 16 residues. The CDR3 DNA reads TGTGCCAGCTCACCACCGCGGGGGGAAAGGGATTCACCCCTCCACTTT. Its protein is CASSPPRGERDSPLHF.